This record concerns one T cell receptor (beta chain) sequence. Its antigen is undetermined. The data were obtained in a study of PD-1 blockade in classical Hodgkin lymphoma. Profiling relied on immunoSEQ multiplex PCR, and the TCRdb table lists in-frame clones only, not all of them. The repertoire includes under 95,000 clones, roughly 91% of them detected once, and about 2.7% sits in the top ten. CDR3 length: 15 residues. V shed 1 base, J shed 4 bases, and the junction held 3 bases outside the gene matches. CDR1 and CDR2 from the germline V gene are SSHAT and FNYEAQ (reference sequence). Overall study results and limits: The study found complete responders had baseline diversity similar to newly diagnosed patients.

No patient escaped relapse after autologous stem cell transplantation, and brentuximab vedotin exposure varied. The V gene is TRBV7-7, the J gene TRBJ2-2, with TRBD1 matching 7 bases. The clonotype comes from a human donor with classical Hodgkin lymphoma. Sample: peripheral blood mononuclear cells (PBMCs), taken before the second cycle of nivolumab. The CDR3 loop is CASSLGDSSTGELFF. The DNA for the CDR3 is TGTGCCAGCAGCTTAGGGGACAGTAGCACCGGGGAGCTGTTTTTT.